These 18 T cell receptor beta chains came from one sample sequenced in a study of cytomegalovirus exposure and HLA in healthy donors. It was with 60 Vbeta and 13 Jbeta primers that the PCR ran. Only in-frame clones appear in the TCRdb table, and some are missing; sequencing was by immunoSEQ multiplex PCR. Seen here are around 90,000 clones, 85% observed once, and the top ten hold 6.5% to 9%. The specimen sequenced was PBMCs. Every receptor here comes from a man aged 35 to 55 in good health and CMV-seropositive.

V is TRBV7-8 and J is TRBJ2-1; 7 nucleotides align to TRBD1. The CDR3 consists of 15 residues. V shed 5 bases and J 6 bases; nucleotides not matched to a gene: 10. Germline V lookup: CDR1 SGHVS, CDR2 FQNEAQ. CDR3 in amino acids: CASSADRELGNEQFF. The CDR3, as DNA: TGTGCCAGCAGCGCAGACAGGGAGTTGGGCAATGAGCAGTTCTTC.

The chain couples TRBV5-5 to TRBJ2-2; D uncertain. V shed 1 base and J shed 6 bases, with 10 bases lying between them. The CDR3 contains 14 residues. Germline CDR1 is SGHKS and CDR2 is YYEKEE (reference sequence). For the CDR3, the DNA is TGTGCCAGCAGCTTGTCCAGAAATCCCGGGGAGCTGTTTTTT. Its translation is CASSLSRNPGELFF.

This chain uses TRBV6-5 with TRBJ2-7; TRBD1 aligns across 7 bases. Germline lookup yields CDR1 MNHEY and CDR2 SVGAGI. This CDR3 is 14 amino acids long. Unmatched junction bases numbered 14, after V lost 8 bases and J lost 7 bases. The DNA for the CDR3 is TGTGCCAGCGGGGTTAAAGGGGGCCCGGGAGAGCAGTACTTC. Amino acids: CASGVKGGPGEQYF.

The genes are TRBV2 and TRBJ2-7, with a possible D match to TRBD2 (5 bases). The CDR3 loop spans 15 amino acids. Trimming cost V 2 bases and J 2 bases, with 13 bases left between them. The germline CDR1 and CDR2 sequences are SNHLY and FYNNEI. The DNA for the CDR3 is TGTGCCAGCAGTGAAAGAGGACTGACGACCTACGAGCAGTACTTC. Its protein product is CASSERGLTTYEQYF.

This rearrangement joins TRBV5-6 to TRBJ2-7; maybe TRBD1 (5 bases). V dropped 1 base and J dropped 2 bases, with 13 bases sitting between them. Germline CDR1 SGHDT, CDR2 YYEEEE. This CDR3 is built from 15 residues. The CDR3: CASSLRGGKPYEQYF. The CDR3 DNA sequence: TGTGCCAGCAGCTTGAGGGGCGGAAAACCCTACGAGCAGTACTTC.

The V call is TRBV28, the J call TRBJ2-3; D not certain. This CDR3 contains 19 residues. The germline V and J ends were trimmed by 3 bases and 1 base, with 23 bases remaining between them. Looked up from germline, CDR1 is MDHEN and CDR2 is SYDVKM. In nucleotides, the CDR3 is TGTGCCAGCAGTTTCCCCCGTAAGTTGTTTAGTCCGGGCACAGATACGCAGTATTTT. Translation: CASSFPRKLFSPGTDTQYF.

V and J are TRBV5-4 and TRBJ2-1; D call uncertain. Trimming took off 0 bases at V and 3 bases at J, with 7 bases between the two ends. Per germline, CDR1 SGHNT and CDR2 YYREEE (reference sequence). This CDR3 is built from 14 residues. In nucleotides, the CDR3 is TGTGCCAGCAGCTTGGTTGCGAGCTACAATGAGCAGTTCTTC. Its translation is CASSLVASYNEQFF. Using reference TRBV5-4 and TRBJ2-1 for the parts outside the CDR3, the full variable domain is ETGVTQSPTHLIKTRGQQVTLRCSSQSGHNTVSWYQQALGQGPQFIFQYYREEENGRGNFPPRFSGLQFPNYSSELNVNALELDDSALYLCASSLVASYNEQFFGPGTRLTVL.

In this sample, this clone turned up once. The chain recombines TRBV6-6 with TRBJ2-5; TRBD1 matches 7 bases. The length of the CDR3 is 15 residues. Germline assignment: CDR1 MNHNY and CDR2 SVGAGI (reference sequence). The J segment lost 4 bases and the V segment lost 2 bases, leaving 7 bases of the junction unmatched. This CDR3 is CASSYGTGVGETQYF. CDR3 DNA: TGTGCCAGCAGTTACGGTACAGGGGTAGGAGAGACCCAGTACTTC.

This clone has a handful of counts. The rearrangement joins TRBV9 to TRBJ1-2; a possible D gene is TRBD1 (6 bases). Trimming removed 4 bases from V and 8 bases from J, with 21 bases in between. Germline V gene data show CDR1 as SGDLS and CDR2 as YYNGEE. CDR3 size: 15 residues. The CDR3 is CASSLDGQSASGYTF. In DNA, the CDR3 is TGTGCCAGCAGCCTAGACGGACAGTCTGCATCCGGCTACACCTTC.

Only one count was recorded for this clone. This chain joins TRBV18 and TRBJ2-2, with a weak D call TRBD2 (6 bases). CDR1 and CDR2 from the germline V gene are KGHSH and LQKENI. The CDR3 is 16 amino acids. V was pared by 3 bases and J by 4 bases, with 15 bases between. In DNA form, the CDR3 reads TGTGCCAGCTCACCTATGACTAGGAGGGGCACCGGGGAGCTGTTTTTT. It codes for CASSPMTRRGTGELFF.

The V and J genes are TRBV19 and TRBJ1-5; 10 positions match TRBD1. The trim removed 7 bases at V and 3 bases at J, leaving 9 bases unmatched. The CDR3 consists of 16 residues. CDR1 is LNHDA and CDR2 is SQIVND in the germline V gene (reference sequence). The CDR3 spells CASTRTGGDPNQPQHF. The CDR3, as DNA: TGTGCCAGTACCAGGACAGGGGGGGACCCCAATCAGCCCCAGCATTTT.

The genes are TRBV9 and TRBJ1-1; D uncertain. This CDR3 comprises 13 residues. CDR1 is SGDLS, CDR2 YYNGEE, per germline. Deletions cut 3 bases from V and 1 base from J, with 7 bases between. Written as DNA, the CDR3 is TGTGCCAGCAGCGCCCTTCCGAACACTGAAGCTTTCTTT. Protein sequence: CASSALPNTEAFF.

This chain joins TRBV27 and TRBJ2-7; weak D call: TRBD1 (6 bases). With 4 bases removed from V and 0 bases from J, the gap between germline ends came to 13 bases. The germline gives CDR1 MNHEY, CDR2 SMNVEV (reference sequence). The CDR3 loop spans 15 amino acids. Written as DNA, the CDR3 is TGTGCCAGCAGTTCATCCGGGACACTCTCCTACGAGCAGTACTTC. Translation gives CASSSSGTLSYEQYF.

This rearrangement joins TRBV19 to TRBJ2-3, with D perhaps matching TRBD2 (6 bases). The CDR3 extends over 13 amino acids. Trimming removed 4 bases from V and 3 bases from J, with 8 bases in between. Germline lookup yields CDR1 LNHDA and CDR2 SQIVND (reference sequence). The CDR3, as DNA: TGTGCCAGTAGTAAACTAGCAACAGATACGCAGTATTTT. As protein: CASSKLATDTQYF.

The chain recombines TRBV15 with TRBJ2-7, with 12 bases aligning to TRBD2. Germline values: CDR1 LNHNV, CDR2 YYDKDF (reference sequence). The CDR3 runs to 15 residues. Trimming removed 3 bases from V and 6 bases from J; junction bases left unmatched: 6. CDR3 in amino acids: CATSSLTSGRTEQYF. The DNA for the CDR3 is TGTGCCACCAGCAGCCTTACTAGCGGGAGGACCGAGCAGTACTTC.

This chain joins TRBV28 and TRBJ1-2, with TRBD1 identical over 9 bases. Germline-derived CDR1 and CDR2 are MDHEN and SYDVKM. V was pared by 5 bases and J by 4 bases, with 8 bases of the junction left unmatched. This CDR3 spans 15 amino acids. DNA for the CDR3: TGTGCCAGCAGTATCCCACAGGGGGCGATCTATGGCTACACCTTC. Translation: CASSIPQGAIYGYTF.

This chain uses TRBV5-5 with TRBJ1-1; TRBD1 matches at 7 bases. Per the germline V gene, CDR1 is SGHKS and CDR2 is YYEKEE (reference sequence). V trimming: 4 bases; J trimming: 1 base; junction bases outside the gene matches: 4. This CDR3 comprises 14 residues. The DNA of the CDR3 is TGTGCCAGCAGCCGGACAGGACCGAACACTGAAGCTTTCTTT. Protein product: CASSRTGPNTEAFF. Supplemented by reference TRBV5-5 and TRBJ1-1, the full variable domain reads DAGVTQSPTHLIKTRGQQVTLRCSPISGHKSVSWYQQVLGQGPQFIFQYYEKEERGRGNFPDRFSARQFPNYSSELNVNALLLGDSALYLCASSRTGPNTEAFFGQGTRLTVV.

The V gene is TRBV18, the J gene TRBJ2-1; tentatively, D is TRBD1 (5 bases). The V and J ends lost 4 bases and 8 bases respectively, with 21 bases between them. CDR1 and CDR2 (germline): KGHSH, LQKENI. The CDR3 spans 16 residues. The CDR3 DNA reads as TGTGCCAGCTCACTAGTAAACAGACCCGAAGGGGATGAGCAGTTCTTC. This sequence encodes CASSLVNRPEGDEQFF.